This T cell receptor (beta chain) originates from a study of T cell responses to AZD1222 COVID-19 vaccine. Study-level findings and limits: Only a handful of AZD1222 recipients, six or seven in all, had baseline seropositivity. White British ancestry dominated among donors, who included more females, and clonal diversity was possibly underestimated.

Using immunoSEQ multiplex PCR, the repertoire was profiled, and TCRdb retains in-frame clones only, with some absent. The table records about 120,000 clones, approximately 89% of them present only once. Germline V CDR1 and CDR2: KGHDR, SFDVKD. There are 13 residues in the CDR3. J lost 6 bases, V lost 5 bases, and 4 bases had no gene match. As to this clone: Its target is not known.

The sequencing here drew on peripheral blood, taken on day 0 of AZD1222 vaccination. V usage is TRBV24-1 and J usage is TRBJ2-3; TRBD2 matches at 7 bases. The TCR comes from an adult in good health. The CDR3 is CATSALLADTQYF. CDR3 in DNA: TGTGCCACCAGTGCCCTACTAGCGGATACGCAGTATTTT.